The 8 T cell receptor beta chains below all came from one sample that was sequenced in a study of OX40 agonist ivuxolimab in advanced cancers. Generated by immunoSEQ multiplex PCR, the TCRdb table keeps only in-frame clones and is missing some. The sample has over 150,000 clones; roughly 94% are singletons. The specimen was CD4+ or CD8+ T cells sorted from blood, collected in a trial of the OX40 agonist ivuxolimab. Source of these receptors: an adult with an advanced solid tumor such as melanoma, head and neck, liver or kidney cancer.

The rearrangement uses TRBV15 and TRBJ1-2; TRBD1 agrees at 7 bases. Looked up from germline, CDR1 is LNHNV and CDR2 is YYDKDF (reference sequence). CDR3 size: 15 residues. J gave up 3 bases and V 6 bases, and 10 bases lay outside the gene matches. The CDR3 DNA sequence: TGTGCCACCAGTTCTGGCCTAGGGGGCGACTATGGCTACACCTTC. Protein sequence: CATSSGLGGDYGYTF.

This clone was recorded once. The chain employs TRBV5-1 and TRBJ1-4; TRBD1 is a possible D gene (5 bases). CDR1 and CDR2 (germline): SGHRS, YFSETQ. V gave up 2 bases and J gave up 2 bases, with 10 bases separating them. This CDR3 is 15 amino acids long. CDR3 in amino acids: CASSLGAGTNEKLFF. The CDR3 bases are TGCGCCAGCAGCTTAGGGGCAGGGACTAATGAAAAACTGTTTTTT.

V and J are TRBV6-6 and TRBJ1-3; the match to TRBD1 covers 12 bases. CDR3 size: 15 residues. Germline trimming cut 7 bases from V and 0 bases from J; bases unmatched to any gene: 1. Germline CDR1 reads MNHNY; CDR2 reads SVGAGI (reference sequence). The CDR3 sequence: CASKGQGASGNTIYF. CDR3 coding DNA: TGTGCCAGCAAGGGACAGGGGGCCTCTGGAAACACCATATATTTT.

This clone was counted a single time. This chain uses TRBV9 with TRBJ2-2; 8 nucleotides line up with TRBD1. The CDR3 runs to 20 residues. The germline gives CDR1 SGDLS, CDR2 YYNGEE. J lost 6 bases, V lost 0 bases, and 19 bases had no gene match. CDR3 sequence (DNA): TGTGCCAGCAGCGTAGTTAGGACAGGGTTCCGAGAAGTGGTTCCCGGGGAGCTGTTTTTT. Amino acids: CASSVVRTGFREVVPGELFF.

About this clone itself: The sample carries other DNA sequences with the same CDR3. This chain uses TRBV6-5 with TRBJ2-7, with 10 bases that match TRBD1. Germline V gene sequence: CDR1 MNHEY, CDR2 SVGAGI. V was clipped by 0 bases and J by 4 bases; unmatched bases: 3. CDR3 size: 15 residues. The CDR3 spells CASSYSSGQGYEQYF. CDR3 in DNA: TGTGCCAGCAGTTACTCGTCGGGACAGGGGTACGAGCAGTACTTC.

The rearrangement uses TRBV9 and TRBJ1-3; possible D gene TRBD1, 6 bases. Trimming took 4 bases from V and 8 from J, leaving 13 bases between them. The CDR3 runs 13 residues. Germline V gene sequence: CDR1 SGDLS, CDR2 YYNGEE. CDR3 sequence: CASSRDNRDTIYF. The CDR3 region has the DNA TGTGCCAGCAGCCGGGACAACAGAGACACCATATATTTT. Drawing the rest from reference TRBV9 and TRBJ1-3, the complete variable domain is DSGVTQTPKHLITATGQRVTLRCSPRSGDLSVYWYQQSLDQGLQFLIQYYNGEERAKGNILERFSAQQFPDLHSELNLSSLELGDSALYFCASSRDNRDTIYFGEGSWLTVV.

The chain joins TRBV7-2 to TRBJ2-3; possibly TRBD1 for D (5 bases). Trimming removed 1 base from V and 1 base from J, with 9 bases in between. The CDR3 runs 15 residues. CDR1 and CDR2 from the germline V gene are SGHTA and FQGNSA. The CDR3 coding sequence is TGTGCCAGCAGCTTAGTTGGGGCCGGCACAGATACGCAGTATTTT. Its protein product is CASSLVGAGTDTQYF.

The chain joins TRBV7-2 to TRBJ1-5, with 8 bases that match TRBD1. V lost 0 bases and J lost 4; bases outside the gene matches: 5. The length of the CDR3 is 16 residues. Germline values: CDR1 SGHTA, CDR2 FQGNSA. CDR3 in DNA: TGTGCCAGCAGCTTAGCGTGGCAGGGGGCGAATCAGCCCCAGCATTTT. This translates into CASSLAWQGANQPQHF.